These T cell receptor beta chains were read from a single sample in a study of cytomegalovirus exposure and HLA in healthy donors. Produced via immunoSEQ multiplex PCR; TCRdb's table is partial and in-frame only. The table records roughly 260,000 clones, roughly 86% of them present only once. Source material: PBMCs. These receptor sequences come from a woman in her thirties or forties in good health and CMV-seropositive. The CDR3 runs from the conserved cysteine through the conserved F or W. The D gene is left open where the match is weak. Size tells how often a clone was seen (once, few, many) or the class of an expanded clone, and some rows leave it out.

TGTGCCAGCAGCTTAGGACTAGCGGGAGGCACCTACAATGAGCAGTTCTTC | CASSLGLAGGTYNEQFF | 17 | TRBJ2-1 | - | TRBD2 | TRBV7-9
TGTGCCAGCAGCTCCGCCGGACACGACTTCAATCAGCCCCAGCATTTT | CASSSAGHDFNQPQHF | 16 | TRBJ1-5 | - | - | TRBV7-9
TGTGCCAGCAGCCCAGGACTAGCGGGAGGCCGAATTTCCTACGAGCAGTACTTC | CASSPGLAGGRISYEQYF | 18 | TRBJ2-7 | - | TRBD2 | TRBV7-6
TGCGCCAGCAGCCCGCGGGGTGGTCGGTTCGGATCAACTAATGAAAAACTGTTTTTT | CASSPRGGRFGSTNEKLFF | 19 | TRBJ1-4 | - | - | TRBV5-1
TGCGCCAGCAGCCAAGACAGGGGATCCTATGGCTACACCTTC | CASSQDRGSYGYTF | 14 | TRBJ1-2 | - | - | TRBV4-3
TGTGCCAGCAGCGTGACACTGTTGAACACTGAAGCTTTCTTT | CASSVTLLNTEAFF | 14 | TRBJ1-1 | once | - | TRBV2
TGTGCCAGCAGCTTAGCTAGCGGCCCAGGGGAGACCCAGTACTTC | CASSLASGPGETQYF | 15 | TRBJ2-5 | once | - | TRBV7-2
TGTGCCAGCAGAAGGGACAGGGTTGGAGATACGCAGTATTTT | CASRRDRVGDTQYF | 14 | TRBJ2-3 | - | TRBD1 | TRBV5-6
TGTGCCAGCAGCTTTGGCATCGCCTACGAGCAGTACTTC | CASSFGIAYEQYF | 13 | TRBJ2-7 | - | - | TRBV7-2
TGTGCCAGCAGTTACTCCCTGACAGGACTGAACACTGAAGCTTTCTTT | CASSYSLTGLNTEAFF | 16 | TRBJ1-1 | - | - | TRBV6-5
TGTGCCAGCAGTGCAACAGGGGTTGGAAGCAATCAGCCCCAGCATTTT | CASSATGVGSNQPQHF | 16 | TRBJ1-5 | - | TRBD1 | TRBV6-1
TGTGCCAGCAGCACAACAGGTAACTCCTACAATGAGCAGTTCTTC | CASSTTGNSYNEQFF | 15 | TRBJ2-1 | - | - | TRBV4-2
TGTGCCAGCAGTCAAATCCGGGGGACAGGGGGTCGCCCTAATGAAAAACTGTTTTTT | CASSQIRGTGGRPNEKLFF | 19 | TRBJ1-4 | once | TRBD1 | TRBV27
TGTGCCAGCACAAACGTTCAGGACAGGGGAGTGAACACTGAAGCTTTCTTT | CASTNVQDRGVNTEAFF | 17 | TRBJ1-1 | - | TRBD1 | TRBV5-4
TGTGCCTGGAGTGGTACGACAACCTCTGGAAACACCATATATTTT | CAWSGTTTSGNTIYF | 15 | TRBJ1-3 | once | - | TRBV30
TGTGCCAGCACCGACAGCAGTCGGGCTTACGAGCAGTACTTC | CASTDSSRAYEQYF | 14 | TRBJ2-7 | few | - | TRBV6-5
TGTGCCAGCAGCTCACCGGGACAGGGGAGCACCGGGGAGCTGTTTTTT | CASSSPGQGSTGELFF | 16 | TRBJ2-2 | - | TRBD1 | TRBV11-3
TGTGCCAGTTCCACGGGACTGAACTACGAGCAGTACTTC | CASSTGLNYEQYF | 13 | TRBJ2-7 | - | - | TRBV19
TGCGCCAGCAGCCAAGTCCCCAGAGGTCCGGAAGGGGCCAACGTCCTGACTTTC | CASSQVPRGPEGANVLTF | 18 | TRBJ2-6 | - | - | TRBV4-3
TGTGCCTGGAGGCGGACAGGGAGCTCCTACGAGCAGTACTTC | CAWRRTGSSYEQYF | 14 | TRBJ2-7 | - | TRBD1 | TRBV30
TGTGCCAGCAGCTTAGCGGGAGGACCCTACGAGCAGTACTTC | CASSLAGGPYEQYF | 14 | TRBJ2-7 | few | TRBD2 | TRBV11-3
TGTGCCAGCAGTGACAGGGGGCGAGGTAATCAGCCCCAGCATTTT | CASSDRGRGNQPQHF | 15 | TRBJ1-5 | - | TRBD1 | TRBV6-1
TGTGCCTGGAGTGGGCGGGGAGGGGTGAACACTGAAGCTTTCTTT | CAWSGRGGVNTEAFF | 15 | TRBJ1-1 | - | - | TRBV30
TGTGCCAGTAGTCCGACGGGGGGGTCGAACAATCAGCCCCAGCATTTT | CASSPTGGSNNQPQHF | 16 | TRBJ1-5 | once | - | TRBV19
TGTGCCACCAGCAGAGATGGCAGGGGACGCGCGTATCAGCCCCAGCATTTT | CATSRDGRGRAYQPQHF | 17 | TRBJ1-5 | - | - | TRBV15
TGTGCCAGCAGTTCCACAGCTAACTATGGCTACACCTTC | CASSSTANYGYTF | 13 | TRBJ1-2 | - | - | TRBV27
TGTGCCAGCAGAATGTCCCAGGGGACCACTGAAGCTTTCTTT | CASRMSQGTTEAFF | 14 | TRBJ1-1 | - | - | TRBV2
TGTGCCAGCAGTCCGGGACAGACCGGGGACGAGCAGTACTTC | CASSPGQTGDEQYF | 14 | TRBJ2-7 | - | TRBD1 | TRBV6-6
TGTGCCAGCAGCTTAGCGGCTAGCGTCGATGAGCAGTTCTTC | CASSLAASVDEQFF | 14 | TRBJ2-1 | - | - | TRBV11-3
TGTGCCAGCAGTGCTCTAGCGGGCCCTTACGAGCAGTACTTC | CASSALAGPYEQYF | 14 | TRBJ2-7 | - | TRBD2 | TRBV7-9
TGTGCCAGCTCACCTTTTGTTGAGGGGACAGCTTATGGCTACACCTTC | CASSPFVEGTAYGYTF | 16 | TRBJ1-2 | - | TRBD1 | TRBV18